This T cell receptor beta chain was profiled in a study of identical twins. The study, taken as a whole, reports: The study found that models underestimated out-of-frame TCR alpha sharing in monozygotic twins. Cord blood beta clonotypes that were abundant carried fewer insertions, and memory repertoires showed no such trend.

This clonotype has just a few counts. Its antigen is unidentified. Germline V gene data show CDR1 as KGHDR and CDR2 as SFDVKD. Trimming removed 5 bases at V and 9 bases at J, with 19 bases between. The CDR3 contains 15 residues. TCRdb independently ran MiXCR on the 5' RACE reads; one entry per CDR3 protein. Of fewer than 900,000 distinct CDR3 sequences in the sample, about 20% were seen once. These data were also filed under a second study, of T cells expressing NK-cell markers.

This TCR was recovered from a woman younger than 35 in good health. V and J are TRBV24-1 and TRBJ1-5; no definite D call. The sample comprised PBMCs. This chain's CDR3 is CATSVLRAGRWPQHF. The CDR3 DNA follows: TGTGCCACCAGTGTTCTTAGAGCAGGTAGGTGGCCCCAGCATTTT.